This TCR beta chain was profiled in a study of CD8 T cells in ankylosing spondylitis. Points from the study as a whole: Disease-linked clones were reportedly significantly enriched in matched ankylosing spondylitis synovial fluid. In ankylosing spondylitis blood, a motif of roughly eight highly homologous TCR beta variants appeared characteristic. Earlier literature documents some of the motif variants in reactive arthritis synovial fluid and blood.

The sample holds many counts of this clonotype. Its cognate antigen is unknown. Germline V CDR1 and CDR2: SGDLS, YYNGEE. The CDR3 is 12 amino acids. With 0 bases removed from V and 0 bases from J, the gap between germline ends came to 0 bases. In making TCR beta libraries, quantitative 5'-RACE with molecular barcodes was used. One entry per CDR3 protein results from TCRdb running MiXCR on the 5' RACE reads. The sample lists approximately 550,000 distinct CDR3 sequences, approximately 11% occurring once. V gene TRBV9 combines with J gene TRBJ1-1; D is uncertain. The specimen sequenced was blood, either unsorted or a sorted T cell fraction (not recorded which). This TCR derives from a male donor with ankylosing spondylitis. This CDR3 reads CASSVVNTEAFF. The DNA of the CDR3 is TGTGCCAGCAGCGTAGTGAACACTGAAGCTTTCTTT.